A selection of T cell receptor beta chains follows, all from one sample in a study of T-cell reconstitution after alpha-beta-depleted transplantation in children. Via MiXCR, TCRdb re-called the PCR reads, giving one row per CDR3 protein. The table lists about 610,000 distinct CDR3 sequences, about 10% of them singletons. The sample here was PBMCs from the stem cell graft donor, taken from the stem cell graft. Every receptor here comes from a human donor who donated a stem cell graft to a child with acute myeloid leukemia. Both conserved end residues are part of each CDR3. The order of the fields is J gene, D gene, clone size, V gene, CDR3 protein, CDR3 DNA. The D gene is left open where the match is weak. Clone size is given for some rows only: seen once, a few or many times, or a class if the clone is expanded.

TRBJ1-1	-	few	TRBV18	CASSNREDTEAFF	TGTGCCAGCTCAAACAGGGAGGACACTGAAGCTTTCTTT
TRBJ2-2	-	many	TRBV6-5	CASGSRLGGTGELFF	TGTGCCAGCGGGTCCCGACTAGGCGGCACCGGGGAGCTGTTTTTT
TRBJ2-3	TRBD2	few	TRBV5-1	CASSMTSGRGADTQYF	TGCGCCAGCAGCATGACTAGCGGGAGAGGGGCAGATACGCAGTATTTT
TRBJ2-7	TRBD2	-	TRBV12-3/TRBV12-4	CASSPLAGEVYEQYF	TGTGCCAGCAGCCCACTAGCGGGAGAGGTCTACGAGCAGTACTTC
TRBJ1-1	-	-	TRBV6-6	CASSYWGYTEAFF	TGTGCCAGCAGTTACTGGGGCTACACTGAAGCTTTCTTT
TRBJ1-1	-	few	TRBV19	CASSPGGGGRPEAFF	TGTGCCAGTAGCCCGGGGGGCGGCGGACGACCTGAAGCTTTCTTT
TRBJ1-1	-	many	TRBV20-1	CSALRAGSRNTEAFF	TGCAGTGCTCTCCGGGCGGGGTCACGGAACACTGAAGCTTTCTTT
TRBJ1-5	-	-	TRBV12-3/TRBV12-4	CASSLTGGHQPQHF	TGTGCCAGCAGTTTAACGGGGGGTCACCAGCCCCAGCATTTT
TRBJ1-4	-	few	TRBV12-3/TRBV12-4	CASSLAPKGEKLFF	TGTGCCAGCAGTTTGGCCCCTAAAGGGGAAAAACTGTTTTTT
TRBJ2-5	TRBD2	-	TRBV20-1	CSARDRAGVRETQYF	TGCAGTGCTAGAGATCGAGCGGGAGTACGAGAGACCCAGTACTTC
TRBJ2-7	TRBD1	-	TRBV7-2	CASSLGRDRYEQYF	TGTGCCAGCAGCTTAGGTCGGGACAGATACGAGCAGTACTTC